The rows below give T cell receptor beta chains drawn from one sample of a study of CD8+ T cells in alopecia areata. TCRdb's table, derived via immunoSEQ multiplex PCR, lists solely in-frame clones and lacks some. The sample has 40,000 to 50,000 clones; 65% are singletons. Specimen: CD8+ T cells sorted from blood, collected at week 4, from a patient treated with tofacitinib. These receptors originate from a human donor with alopecia areata. Both conserved end residues are part of each CDR3. The order of the fields is V gene, J gene, clone size, CDR3 protein. A clone size is listed for some rows: how often the clone was seen (once, few, many), or a class if it is expanded.

TRBV18	TRBJ2-7	.	CASSPEGQSYEQYF
TRBV7-8	TRBJ1-3	.	CASSQGRQGTIYF
TRBV29-1	TRBJ2-3	.	CSLGLAGGASTDTQYF
TRBV30	TRBJ2-1	.	CAWALGGSDEQFF
TRBV29-1	TRBJ1-1	.	CSVEQRGNEAFF
TRBV9	TRBJ2-7	once	CASSGGRGQEAYEQYF
TRBV30	TRBJ2-3	.	CAWGLGDTQYF
TRBV4-3	TRBJ2-7	few	CASSPGTGLTYEQYF
TRBV13	TRBJ2-1	.	CASSLGTHNEQFF
TRBV15	TRBJ1-1	.	CATSRSRVGTEAFF
TRBV4-3	TRBJ1-2	.	CASSQDAAGYGYTF
TRBV5-4	TRBJ2-7	.	CASTLGGEQYF
TRBV29-1	TRBJ2-7	.	CSVEGGQSYEQYF
TRBV4-3	TRBJ2-3	.	CASSQERADTQYF
TRBV2	TRBJ2-4	.	CATLDRSQFQYF
TRBV6-5	TRBJ2-5	once	CASRPRDRKETQYF
TRBV25-1	TRBJ2-1	.	CASSERDSLYNEQFF
TRBV7-8	TRBJ2-3	.	CASSQLLAGNFDTQYF
TRBV7-9	TRBJ2-2	.	CASSLGAGDTGELFF
TRBV10-3	TRBJ2-5	.	CAISESLGQGLETQYF
TRBV4-3	TRBJ2-7	.	CASSLPGLAGGCEQYF
TRBV4-3	TRBJ1-1	.	CASSPTGTNTEAFF
TRBV7-9	TRBJ2-7	.	CASSVSREDRAYEQYF
TRBV30	TRBJ1-1	.	CAWSVIREGDEAFF
TRBV15	TRBJ1-1	.	CATSRVTGTGGVYTEAFF
TRBV2	TRBJ2-5	few	CASSDLGQETQYF
TRBV7-3	TRBJ2-1	.	CASSSLAGEQFF
TRBV20-1	TRBJ2-3	.	CGLAVTDTQYF
TRBV23-1	TRBJ2-3	.	CASSQFTSGGSTDTQYF
TRBV28	TRBJ2-3	.	CASSLPTTSTDTQYF
TRBV5-6	TRBJ2-2	.	CASSLGYRELFF
TRBV5-1	TRBJ2-7	.	CAKPLAGRYEQYF
TRBV27	TRBJ2-7	.	CASKPSGAYEQYF
TRBV12-5	TRBJ2-1	few	CASGLGGPPYNEQFF
TRBV13	TRBJ1-1	few	CASSLSSTEAFF
TRBV14	TRBJ2-3	.	CASSQVSSTDTQYF
TRBV27	TRBJ2-1	.	CASSLRQGSVDNEQFF
TRBV29-1	TRBJ2-1	.	CSVEIQGGDNEQFF
TRBV18	TRBJ2-7	.	CASSPQGNYEQYF
TRBV30	TRBJ2-3	.	CAWNLGQTSTDTQYF
TRBV5-6	TRBJ2-1	.	CASSQGLVIYEQFF
TRBV29-1	TRBJ2-3	.	CSYLGGSTDTQYF
TRBV30	TRBJ2-2	few	CAWSAGRLNTGELFF
TRBV5-6	TRBJ2-1	.	CASSFGGGNEQFF